This TCR beta chain was sequenced for a study of response to subunit inactivated influenza vaccine. V lost 5 bases and J lost 7; bases outside the gene matches: 4. CDR3 size: 13 residues. CDR1 and CDR2 (germline): MNHEY, SMNVEV (reference sequence). A note on this clonotype: What it binds is not known.

Study findings and constraints: Few new T cells, the authors suggested, are recruited by each seasonal influenza vaccination.

One entry per CDR3 protein results from TCRdb running MiXCR on the RT-PCR reads. The table has under 800,000 distinct CDR3 sequences, about 14% seen once. The sequence was obtained from a middle-aged man who received an inactivated influenza vaccine. This specimen consisted of PBMCs from blood, obtained less than 15 days before vaccination. The chain uses TRBV27 and TRBJ1-4; TRBD1 matches 7 bases. In DNA form, the CDR3 reads TGTGCCAGCAGTAAACAGGGGAGTGAAAAACTGTTTTTT. This encodes CASSKQGSEKLFF.